The 14 T cell receptor beta chains below all came from one sample that was sequenced in a study of shared clonotypes between healthy human individuals. Naive CD8 cells, CD45RO-negative and positively selected for CCR7, excluded terminally differentiated effector memory CD45RA+ cells. Some clones are missing from TCRdb's copy, which holds only in-frame ones; the method was immunoSEQ multiplex PCR. The top ten clones hold more than 0.95% of a sample with around 2,100,000 clones, about 95% of them seen once. The material sequenced was naive CD8+ T cells sorted from blood. The source of these receptors is a man aged 18 to 30 in good health.

V and J are TRBV30 and TRBJ1-2; TRBD1 aligns across 7 bases. CDR1 is GTSNPN and CDR2 is SVGIG in the germline V gene (reference sequence). Germline trimming cut 3 bases from V and 6 bases from J; bases unmatched to any gene: 10. This CDR3 is 14 amino acids long. CDR3 DNA: TGTGCCTGGAGCCCCGAGACAGGGATTAATGGCTACACCTTC. The encoded protein is CAWSPETGINGYTF. Full variable domain (remainder filled in from reference TRBV30 and TRBJ1-2): SQTIHQWPATLVQPVGSPLSLECTVEGTSNPNLYWYRQAAGRGLQLLFYSVGIGQISSEVPQNLSASRPQDRQFILSSKKLLLSDSGFYLCAWSPETGINGYTFGSGTRLTVV.

This chain connects TRBV15 to TRBJ2-7, with D hard to call. Trimming left V 5 bases short and J 4 bases short, with 12 bases between. The germline V gene has CDR1 LNHNV and CDR2 YYDKDF (reference sequence). The CDR3 spans 13 residues. The CDR3 DNA is TGTGCCACCAGCTACGGGTTATTATACGAGCAGTACTTC. Translating it yields CATSYGLLYEQYF. The whole variable domain, remainder taken from reference TRBV15 and TRBJ2-7, is DAMVIQNPRYQVTQFGKPVTLSCSQTLNHNVMYWYQQKSSQAPKLLFHYYDKDFNNEADTPDNFQSRRPNTSFCFLDIRSPGLGDTAMYLCATSYGLLYEQYFGPGTRLTVT.

The chain has TRBV5-1 and TRBJ2-5; no firm D call. Germline assignment: CDR1 SGHRS and CDR2 YFSETQ. Trimming removed 0 bases at V and 5 bases at J, with 14 bases between. CDR3 length: 15 residues. Written as DNA, the CDR3 is TGCGCCAGCAGCTTGGATTTCCTATTCGAGGAGACCCAGTACTTC. This gives the protein CASSLDFLFEETQYF.

CDR3 DNA: TGTGCCAGCAGCTCACCCTCAGGGGGCTACTACGAGCAGTACTTC. Its protein is CASSSPSGGYYEQYF. V is TRBV7-9 and J is TRBJ2-7, with 8 bases aligning to TRBD1. The V segment lost 4 bases and the J segment 3 bases; nucleotides outside the gene matches: 8. CDR1 and CDR2 (germline): SEHNR, FQNEAQ (reference sequence). The CDR3 length is 15 residues.

Concerning this clone: This sample includes further DNA sequences coding for the same CDR3. The chain joins TRBV2 to TRBJ2-7; 11 nucleotides line up with TRBD1. The CDR3 consists of 16 residues. The trim removed 1 base at V and 0 bases at J, leaving 2 bases unmatched. CDR1 and CDR2 from the germline V gene are SNHLY and FYNNEI. The chain's CDR3 is CASSEVGTGGSYEQYF. The CDR3 nucleotides are TGTGCCAGCAGTGAAGTTGGGACAGGGGGCTCCTACGAGCAGTACTTC.

The gene calls are TRBV6-1 and TRBJ1-3; D call uncertain. V dropped 7 bases and J dropped 0 bases, with 13 bases sitting between them. The length of the CDR3 is 15 residues. The germline V gene has CDR1 MNHNS and CDR2 SASEGT. CDR3 sequence: CASTLDPSSGNTIYF. The CDR3 DNA reads TGTGCCAGCACCCTTGATCCTAGCTCTGGAAACACCATATATTTT.

This clone was seen a single time. The rearrangement links TRBV10-3 to TRBJ1-1, with TRBD1 matching over 7 bases. The CDR3 consists of 12 residues. Trimming removed 10 bases from V and 0 bases from J; junction bases left unmatched: 2. Germline V CDR1 and CDR2: ENHRY, SYGVKD. This CDR3 reads CATGTVNTEAFF. The CDR3 DNA sequence: TGTGCCACCGGGACAGTGAACACTGAAGCTTTCTTT.

CDR3 sequence: CASSSARGASGDTQYF. As DNA, the CDR3 is TGTGCCAGCAGTTCCGCGAGGGGGGCTTCAGGGGATACGCAGTATTTT. The chain links TRBV28 to TRBJ2-3, with D perhaps TRBD1 or TRBD2 (6 bases each). Germline V gives CDR1 MDHEN, CDR2 SYDVKM. The V end was cut by 4 bases, the J end by 6 bases, with 20 bases between. The CDR3 contains 16 residues. Variable domain in full (rest from reference TRBV28 and TRBJ2-3): DVKVTQSSRYLVKRTGEKVFLECVQDMDHENMFWYRQDPGLGLRLIYFSYDVKMKEKGDIPEGYSVSREKKERFSLILESASTNQTSMYLCASSSARGASGDTQYFGPGTRLTVL.

The chain has TRBV7-9 and TRBJ2-3; D not certain. Trimming pared 5 bases from V and 4 bases from J, leaving 10 bases between. This CDR3 spans 13 amino acids. CDR1 and CDR2 from the germline V gene are SEHNR and FQNEAQ (reference sequence). Here the CDR3 DNA reads TGTGCCAGCAGCCTCCTCCCGGCAGATACGCAGTATTTT. Protein: CASSLLPADTQYF.

The chain is built from TRBV7-9 and TRBJ1-6, with a tentative D call TRBD1 (5 bases). The germline gives CDR1 SEHNR, CDR2 FQNEAQ (reference sequence). Trimming shortened V by 4 bases and J by 1 base, and 5 bases separated the two germline ends. The CDR3 loop spans 14 amino acids. CDR3 protein: CASSSGSYNSPLHF. In nucleotides, the CDR3 is TGTGCCAGCAGCTCAGGGTCCTATAATTCACCCCTCCACTTT.

The chain uses TRBV11-2 and TRBJ2-1; 7 bases are shared with TRBD2. CDR3 length: 17 amino acids. The germline V gene has CDR1 SGHAT and CDR2 FQNNGV. Trimming cost V 5 bases and J 5 bases; bases outside gene matches: 15. The CDR3 loop is CASSVTSVTLSNNEQFF. The CDR3 region has the DNA TGTGCCAGCAGCGTTACTAGCGTTACCCTATCTAACAATGAGCAGTTCTTC. The full variable domain, its missing parts supplied by reference TRBV11-2 and TRBJ2-1, is EAGVAQSPRYKIIEKRQSVAFWCNPISGHATLYWYQQILGQGPKLLIQFQNNGVVDDSQLPKDRFSAERLKGVDSTLKIQPAKLEDSAVYLCASSVTSVTLSNNEQFFGPGTRLTVL.

This clone was counted a single time. The chain carries TRBV28 and TRBJ2-7; 7 bases agree with TRBD2. The CDR3 has 14 residues. Trimming removed 3 bases from V and 3 bases from J; junction bases left unmatched: 5. CDR1 is MDHEN and CDR2 is SYDVKM in the germline V gene. CDR3 nucleotide sequence: TGTGCCAGCAGTTTCGCGGGGGAGGACTACGAGCAGTACTTC. Protein sequence: CASSFAGEDYEQYF.

V and J are TRBV10-2 and TRBJ1-1; D remains ambiguous. The CDR3 covers 14 residues. Germline CDR1 reads WSHSY; CDR2 reads SAAADI. The ends were cut back, 3 bases at V and 1 base at J, with 9 bases in the middle. Here the CDR3 DNA reads TGCGCCAGCAGTGAATGGGCAGCGAACACTGAAGCTTTCTTT. Protein: CASSEWAANTEAFF.

With regard to this clone: Other DNA sequences of this sample code for an identical CDR3. The rearrangement links TRBV9 to TRBJ2-7, with 10 nucleotides matching TRBD2. The V segment lost 0 bases and the J segment 5 bases; nucleotides outside the gene matches: 5. This CDR3 contains 15 residues. From germline, CDR1 is SGDLS and CDR2 YYNGEE. The CDR3 nucleotides read TGTGCCAGCAGCGTAGGTGGGCTAGCGGGAGACGAGCAGTACTTC. Its translation is CASSVGGLAGDEQYF.